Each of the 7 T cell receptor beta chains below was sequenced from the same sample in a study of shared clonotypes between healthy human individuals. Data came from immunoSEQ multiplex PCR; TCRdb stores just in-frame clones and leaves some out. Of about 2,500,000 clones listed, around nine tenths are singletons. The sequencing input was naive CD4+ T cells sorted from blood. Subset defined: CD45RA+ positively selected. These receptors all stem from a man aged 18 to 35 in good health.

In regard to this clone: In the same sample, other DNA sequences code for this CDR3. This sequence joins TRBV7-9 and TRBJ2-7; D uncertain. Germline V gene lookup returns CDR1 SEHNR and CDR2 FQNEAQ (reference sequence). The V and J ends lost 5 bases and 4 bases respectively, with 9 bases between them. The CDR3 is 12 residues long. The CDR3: CASSPRSYEQYF. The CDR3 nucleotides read TGTGCCAGCAGCCCGAGGAGTTACGAGCAGTACTTC. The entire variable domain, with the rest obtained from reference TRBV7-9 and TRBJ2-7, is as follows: DTGVSQNPRHKITKRGQNVTFRCDPISEHNRLYWYRQTLGQGPEFLTYFQNEAQLEKSRLLSDRFSAERPKGSFSTLEIQRTEQGDSAMYLCASSPRSYEQYFGPGTRLTVT.

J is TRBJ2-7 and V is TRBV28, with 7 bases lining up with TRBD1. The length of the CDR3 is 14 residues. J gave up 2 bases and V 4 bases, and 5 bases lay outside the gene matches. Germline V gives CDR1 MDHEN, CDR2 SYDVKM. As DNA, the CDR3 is TGTGCCAGCAGTTCCCCCACAGGGGCCTACGAGCAGTACTTC. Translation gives CASSSPTGAYEQYF. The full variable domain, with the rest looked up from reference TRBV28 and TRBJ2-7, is DVKVTQSSRYLVKRTGEKVFLECVQDMDHENMFWYRQDPGLGLRLIYFSYDVKMKEKGDIPEGYSVSREKKERFSLILESASTNQTSMYLCASSSPTGAYEQYFGPGTRLTVT.

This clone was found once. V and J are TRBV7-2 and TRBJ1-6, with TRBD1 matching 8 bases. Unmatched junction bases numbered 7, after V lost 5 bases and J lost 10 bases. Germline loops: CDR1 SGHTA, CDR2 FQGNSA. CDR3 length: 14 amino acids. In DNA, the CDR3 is TGTGCCAGCAGCCCCGGACAGGGAGAATCACCCCTCCACTTT. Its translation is CASSPGQGESPLHF. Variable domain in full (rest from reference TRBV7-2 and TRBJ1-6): GAGVSQSPSNKVTEKGKDVELRCDPISGHTALYWYRQSLGQGLEFLIYFQGNSAPDKSGLPSDRFSAERTGGSVSTLTIQRTQQEDSAVYLCASSPGQGESPLHFGNGTRLTVT.

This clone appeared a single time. The CDR3, as DNA: TGTGCCAGCAGCTTACAGGGGGCGCCAGGGAACACTGAAGCTTTCTTT. It codes for CASSLQGAPGNTEAFF. The chain employs TRBV7-2 and TRBJ1-1; 8 nucleotides match TRBD1. The germline V gene has CDR1 SGHTA and CDR2 FQGNSA. The length of the CDR3 is 16 residues. The V and J ends lost 2 bases and 1 base, in that order; junction bases with no gene match: 6. Full variable domain (remainder filled in from reference TRBV7-2 and TRBJ1-1): GAGVSQSPSNKVTEKGKDVELRCDPISGHTALYWYRQSLGQGLEFLIYFQGNSAPDKSGLPSDRFSAERTGGSVSTLTIQRTQQEDSAVYLCASSLQGAPGNTEAFFGQGTRLTVV.

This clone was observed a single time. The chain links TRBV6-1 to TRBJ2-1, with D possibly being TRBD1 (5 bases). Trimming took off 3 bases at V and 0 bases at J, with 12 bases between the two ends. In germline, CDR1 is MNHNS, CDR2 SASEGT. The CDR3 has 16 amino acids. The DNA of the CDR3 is TGTGCCAGCAGTGAGACCACAGGTTACTCCTACAATGAGCAGTTCTTC. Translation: CASSETTGYSYNEQFF.

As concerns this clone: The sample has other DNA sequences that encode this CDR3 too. CDR3 nucleotides: TGTGCCAGCAGCCCGACAGGGCCGGAGACCCAGTACTTC. This encodes CASSPTGPETQYF. The chain employs TRBV7-2 and TRBJ2-5; 7 bases line up with TRBD1. In germline, CDR1 is SGHTA, CDR2 FQGNSA. With V trimmed by 5 bases and J by 5 bases, 5 bases remained unmatched. This CDR3 spans 13 amino acids.

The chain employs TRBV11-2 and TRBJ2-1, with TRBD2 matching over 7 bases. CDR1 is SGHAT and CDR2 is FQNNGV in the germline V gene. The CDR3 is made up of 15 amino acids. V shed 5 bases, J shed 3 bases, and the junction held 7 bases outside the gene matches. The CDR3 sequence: CASSPVGLRYNEQFF. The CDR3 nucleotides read TGTGCCAGCAGCCCCGTGGGACTACGCTACAATGAGCAGTTCTTC.